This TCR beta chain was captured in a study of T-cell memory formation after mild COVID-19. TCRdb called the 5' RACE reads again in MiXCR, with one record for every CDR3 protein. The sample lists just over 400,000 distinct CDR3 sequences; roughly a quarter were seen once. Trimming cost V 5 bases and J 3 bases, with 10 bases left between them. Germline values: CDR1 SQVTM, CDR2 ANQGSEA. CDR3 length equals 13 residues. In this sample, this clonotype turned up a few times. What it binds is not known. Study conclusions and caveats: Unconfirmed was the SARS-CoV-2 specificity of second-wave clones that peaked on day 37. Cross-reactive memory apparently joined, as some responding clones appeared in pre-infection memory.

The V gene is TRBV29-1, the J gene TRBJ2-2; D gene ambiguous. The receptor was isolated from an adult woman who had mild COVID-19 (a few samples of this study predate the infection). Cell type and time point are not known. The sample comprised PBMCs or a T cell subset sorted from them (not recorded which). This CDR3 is CSVSGPYTGELFF. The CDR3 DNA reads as TGCAGCGTTTCCGGACCTTACACCGGGGAGCTGTTTTTT.